This T cell receptor (beta chain) derives from a study of siplizumab effects on memory and regulatory T cells. Findings of the study overall: Only a minority of proliferating CD4+ or CD8+ clones had an assignable naive or memory phenotype, with roughly 80-97% lacking one.

Profiled with immunoSEQ multiplex PCR; TCRdb holds only in-frame clones, not every one. This table holds approximately 13,000 clones, 30% to 50% found once. Cocultured for roughly six days at 37°C were the mixed lymphocyte reaction cells. Sample share makes this clone medium-sized. Its antigen is still unknown. Germline V gene lookup returns CDR1 SGHRS and CDR2 YFSETQ. This CDR3 comprises 17 residues. Trimming took 4 bases from V and 8 from J, leaving 27 bases between them. The sample taken for sequencing was CFSE-low (dividing) CD8+ T cells sorted from an allogeneic mixed lymphocyte reaction. This TCR was sampled from a human donor in good health; the cells came from an allogeneic mixed lymphocyte reaction. The rearrangement links TRBV5-1 to TRBJ1-2, with D hard to call. The CDR3 sequence: CASSPEFSGGSVWGYTF. CDR3 DNA sequence: TGCGCCAGCAGCCCCGAATTCAGTGGCGGGTCAGTCTGGGGCTACACCTTC.